This TCR beta chain was recorded in a study of T cells in Graves' hyperthyroidism and ophthalmopathy. Notes on the study in general: The blood repertoire included most of the expanded thyroid clonotypes above 0.001.

Uncontrolled infection, other autoimmune disease, pregnancy or lactation disqualified patients from enrolment. CDR1 is SEHNR and CDR2 is FQNEAQ in the germline V gene (reference sequence). Trimming removed 4 bases from V and 3 bases from J, with 10 bases in between. The CDR3 is 13 amino acids. Many counts were recorded for this clonotype. Its antigen is not known. From RNA transcripts, TCR beta CDR3 regions were amplified. Using the HTBI primer set, a first-round RT-PCR was run on the TCR CDR3. From the multiplex PCR reads, TCRdb called clonotypes with MiXCR, one entry per CDR3 protein. The sample consists of 360,000 or so distinct CDR3 sequences, around 18% of them appearing once.

The material sequenced was blood. The chain combines TRBV7-9 with TRBJ2-7; TRBD1 or TRBD2 may be the D gene (5 bases each). This TCR was sampled from a woman in her thirties or forties with Graves' ophthalmopathy. CDR3 bases: TGTGCCAGCAGCTCGGGACGGATCTACGAGCAGTACTTC. Its translation: CASSSGRIYEQYF.